This paragraph covers one T cell receptor beta chain sequence. The entry originates in a study of control samples from healthy donors and cancer patients. Produced via immunoSEQ multiplex PCR; TCRdb's table is partial and in-frame only. The sample contains some 100,000 clones, more than 80% of which appear only once. The V end was cut by 6 bases, the J end by 2 bases, with 6 bases between. The CDR3 extends over 11 amino acids. Germline CDR1 is DFQATT and CDR2 is SNEGSKA (reference sequence). The sample taken for sequencing was blood. The receptor was isolated from a man aged 18 to 30 in good health. The J gene is TRBJ2-3, the V gene TRBV20-1; D gene unclear. CDR3 region: CSARLTDTQYF. Written as DNA, the CDR3 is TGCAGTGCCCGACTCACAGATACGCAGTATTTT.